This T cell receptor (beta chain) was obtained from a study of response to subunit inactivated influenza vaccine (dated by TCRdb to the late 2010s). Background for the entire study: Deep quantitative T cell receptor repertoire profiling was used in the study to track responses to a trivalent subunit inactivated influenza vaccine. Broader findings and caveats from the paper: The authors suggested that each seasonal influenza vaccination may recruit only a limited number of new T cells.

Preparation of the library involved RT-PCR. Sequencing was performed on an Illumina HiSeq 2500. TCRdb trimmed the raw reads at Q25, called clones with MiXCR and kept productive beta chains. CDR3 protein duplicates are merged, each entry listing the most common genes and DNA. This sample is represented by hundreds of thousands of distinct CDR3 sequences; about 18% of them were singletons. The ten largest clonotypes hold approximately 11% of the sample. CDR1 and CDR2 (MNHEY, SMNVEV) derive from the germline V gene (reference sequence). Cut back by 0 bases and 6 bases, the V and J ends lie 12 bases apart. The CDR3 holds 14 amino acids from the cysteine to the phenylalanine. The only DNA kept is the CDR3, 42 bases in frame from the first base. Only one count was recorded for this clonotype. Its antigen remains unidentified. Base qualities are not recorded, but no much larger clone differs from it by a single base. One read amounts to weak evidence.

The sequence was collected from a man aged 50-60 years who received an inactivated influenza vaccine. Donor details come from another sample of the same person, matched by shared clones. The input for sequencing was PBMCs from blood, taken 5 days after vaccination. The sequence links TRBV27 to TRBJ2-7; a confident D gene designation cannot be given. Here is the DNA: TGTGCCAGCAGTTTATCGATAACCCCGGGCGAGCAGTACTTC. This codes for CASSLSITPGEQYF.